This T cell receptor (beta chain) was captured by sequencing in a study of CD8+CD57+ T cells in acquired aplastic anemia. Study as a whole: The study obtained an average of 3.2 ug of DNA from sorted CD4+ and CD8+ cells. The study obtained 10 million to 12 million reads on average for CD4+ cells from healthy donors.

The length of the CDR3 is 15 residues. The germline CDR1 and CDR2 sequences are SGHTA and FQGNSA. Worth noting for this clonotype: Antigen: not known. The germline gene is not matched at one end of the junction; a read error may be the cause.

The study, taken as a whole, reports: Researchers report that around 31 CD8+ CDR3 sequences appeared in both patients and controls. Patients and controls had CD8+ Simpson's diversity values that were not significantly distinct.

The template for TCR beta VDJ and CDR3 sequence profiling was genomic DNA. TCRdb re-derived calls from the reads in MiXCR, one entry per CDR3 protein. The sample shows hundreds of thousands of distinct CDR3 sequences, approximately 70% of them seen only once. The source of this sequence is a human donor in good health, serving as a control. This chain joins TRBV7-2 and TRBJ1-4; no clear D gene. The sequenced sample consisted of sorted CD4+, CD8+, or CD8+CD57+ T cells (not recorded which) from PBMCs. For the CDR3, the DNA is TGCGCCAGCAGCCAAGGCACAACGGCCAGTGCAAACCTGTTTTTT. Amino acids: CASSQGTTASANLFF.